This entry features one T cell receptor (beta chain) sequence. Its antigen remains unknown. The data were taken from a study of T cell responses to AZD1222 COVID-19 vaccine. Assay: immunoSEQ multiplex PCR; the TCRdb copy retains only in-frame clones and omits some. The sample holds about 85,000 clones, around 85% seen once. Study-wide findings and caveats: Compared with day 0, the breadth and depth of the Spike-specific TCR repertoire rose significantly after two doses of AZD1222. Mostly white British, mostly female donors; authors suggested clonal diversity may be underestimated. Researchers report vaccine-associated CD4 TCRs spanning spike, with dominance at 160-218 and 743-854. Just a handful of AZD1222 recipients were seropositive at baseline.

V was shortened by 8 bases and J by 7 bases, with 24 bases between the two germline ends. Germline V gene lookup returns CDR1 SGHDN and CDR2 FVKESK. The CDR3 is 15 amino acids. The source material was peripheral blood, sampled on day 0 of AZD1222 vaccination. The rearrangement uses TRBV14 and TRBJ2-7; D unclear. This receptor was taken from an adult in good health. CDR3 DNA sequence: TGTGCCAGCGCCCAGGCAGGTCTCCGTTTTGGGGAGCAGTACTTC. As protein: CASAQAGLRFGEQYF.